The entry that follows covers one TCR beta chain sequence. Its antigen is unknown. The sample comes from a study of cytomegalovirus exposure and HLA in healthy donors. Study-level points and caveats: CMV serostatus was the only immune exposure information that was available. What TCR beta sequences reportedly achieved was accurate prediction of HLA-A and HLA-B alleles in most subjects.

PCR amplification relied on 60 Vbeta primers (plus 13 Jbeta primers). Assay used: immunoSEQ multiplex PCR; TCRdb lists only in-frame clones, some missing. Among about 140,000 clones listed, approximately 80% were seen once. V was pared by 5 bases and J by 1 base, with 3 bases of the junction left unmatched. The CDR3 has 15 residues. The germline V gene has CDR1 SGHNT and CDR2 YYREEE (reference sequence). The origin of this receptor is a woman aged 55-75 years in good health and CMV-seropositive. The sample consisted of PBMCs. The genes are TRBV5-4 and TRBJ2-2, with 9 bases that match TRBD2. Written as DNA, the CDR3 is TGTGCCAGCAGGCGACTAGCGGAGAACACCGGGGAGCTGTTTTTT. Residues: CASRRLAENTGELFF.